This entry lists 8 T cell receptor beta chains sequenced from one sample in a study of shared clonotypes between healthy human individuals. Generated by immunoSEQ multiplex PCR, the TCRdb table keeps only in-frame clones and is missing some. In the table there are under 1,100,000 clones, about 80% of which are singletons. The sequencing sample was made of memory CD4+ T cells sorted from blood. Documented subset: CD45RA-negative fraction. The receptor set was obtained from a man aged 18 to 29 in good health.

The chain has TRBV30 and TRBJ2-3, with D possibly being TRBD1 or TRBD2 (6 bases each). Germline V gene sequence: CDR1 GTSNPN, CDR2 SVGIG (reference sequence). The germline V and J ends were trimmed by 0 bases and 4 bases, with 8 bases remaining between them. The CDR3 has 13 residues. Here the CDR3 reads CAWSVGGSDTQYF. DNA for the CDR3: TGTGCCTGGAGTGTGGGGGGCTCAGATACGCAGTATTTT.

The chain carries TRBV5-6 and TRBJ1-6; D unresolved. This CDR3 region has 16 residues. Germline V gene data show CDR1 as SGHDT and CDR2 as YYEEEE. V lost 4 bases to trimming and J lost 7 bases, with 18 bases between them. The CDR3 nucleotides are TGTGCCAGCAGCATCGACCTGTCCCCCGGGAATTCACCCCTCCACTTT. Protein product: CASSIDLSPGNSPLHF.

The CDR3 protein is CASKTTSGSSEQFF. In DNA, the CDR3 is TGTGCCAGTAAAACGACTAGCGGGAGTAGTGAGCAGTTCTTC. The rearrangement uses TRBV19 and TRBJ2-1; 12 positions match TRBD2. V shed 7 bases, J shed 9 bases, and the junction held 7 bases outside the gene matches. Germline V gene data show CDR1 as LNHDA and CDR2 as SQIVND (reference sequence). The CDR3 covers 14 residues.

For the CDR3, the DNA is TGTGCCAGCAGCTTCGTAGGCGGGAGGGGGAGCGAGCAGTACTTC. It encodes CASSFVGGRGSEQYF. The chain has TRBV7-2 and TRBJ2-7, with 9 positions matching TRBD2. Germline trimming cut 3 bases from V and 6 bases from J; bases unmatched to any gene: 9. The CDR3 covers 15 residues. The V gene's germline CDR1 is SGHTA and CDR2 FQGNSA.

This sequence joins TRBV2 and TRBJ1-4; unclear D gene. The CDR3 contains 13 residues. Germline V CDR1 and CDR2: SNHLY, FYNNEI. V shed 11 bases and J shed 1 base, with 11 bases lying between them. CDR3 nucleotides: TGTGCCTCTGGCGGCGAAACTAATGAAAAACTGTTTTTT. This sequence encodes CASGGETNEKLFF.

This chain uses TRBV5-1 with TRBJ2-5; 9 nucleotides line up with TRBD1. V was clipped by 0 bases and J by 1 base; unmatched bases: 1. The CDR3 runs 15 residues. The germline gives CDR1 SGHRS, CDR2 YFSETQ. The CDR3 nucleotides are TGCGCCAGCAGCTTGGGGGACAGGGCCCAAGAGACCCAGTACTTC. Translating gives CASSLGDRAQETQYF. Filled out from reference TRBV5-1 and TRBJ2-5, the complete variable domain reads KAGVTQTPRYLIKTRGQQVTLSCSPISGHRSVSWYQQTPGQGLQFLFEYFSETQRNKGNFPGRFSGRQFSNSRSEMNVSTLELGDSALYLCASSLGDRAQETQYFGPGTRLLVL.

This sequence joins TRBV6-1 and TRBJ2-3, with a possible D match to TRBD2 (6 bases). The germline gives CDR1 MNHNS, CDR2 SASEGT. This CDR3 spans 13 amino acids. V shed 5 bases and J shed 1 base, with 7 bases lying between them. DNA for the CDR3: TGTGCCAGCAGTTGGGGGGGCACAGATACGCAGTATTTT. Translating it yields CASSWGGTDTQYF.

This clone appeared a few times. V and J are TRBV28 and TRBJ2-5; D not resolved. This CDR3 spans 12 amino acids. The V gene's germline CDR1 is MDHEN and CDR2 SYDVKM. The ends were cut back, 5 bases at V and 0 bases at J, with 4 bases in the middle. CDR3 in amino acids: CASSINQETQYF. The DNA for the CDR3 is TGTGCCAGCAGTATCAACCAAGAGACCCAGTACTTC.